A single sample gave rise to the 18 T cell receptor beta chains below, sequenced in a study of T cell responses to AZD1222 COVID-19 vaccine. Method: immunoSEQ multiplex PCR; TCRdb's copy keeps in-frame clones and lacks some. Here the sample spans 200,000 or so clones, more than 75% being singletons. Sample: peripheral blood, taken on day 0 of AZD1222 vaccination. The receptors were gathered from an adult in good health.

The J gene is TRBJ1-2, the V gene TRBV7-9, with a weak D call TRBD1 (6 bases). V shed 5 bases and J shed 0 bases, with 16 bases lying between them. The germline gives CDR1 SEHNR, CDR2 FQNEAQ (reference sequence). CDR3 length: 16 residues. CDR3 nucleotide sequence: TGTGCCAGCAGCCCGCACCAGGACAGAGCTAACTATGGCTACACCTTC. This gives the protein CASSPHQDRANYGYTF.

V is TRBV19 and J is TRBJ2-5; 8 bases agree with TRBD1. V shed 10 bases and J 4 bases; nucleotides not matched to a gene: 14. This CDR3 is built from 15 residues. Germline V gene data show CDR1 as LNHDA and CDR2 as SQIVND (reference sequence). The CDR3 loop reads CATTPNPGQAETQYF. Here the CDR3 DNA reads TGTGCCACAACCCCGAACCCGGGACAGGCAGAGACCCAGTACTTC.

This clone was detected a few times. This rearrangement joins TRBV7-9 to TRBJ1-1; TRBD1 might be the D (6 bases). Germline CDR1 and CDR2: SEHNR and FQNEAQ (reference sequence). The V and J ends lost 4 bases and 3 bases respectively, with 15 bases between them. The CDR3 totals 15 residues. The CDR3 nucleotides are TGTGCCAGCAGCTCGGAACAGGGAGTATACACTGAAGCTTTCTTT. Its protein is CASSSEQGVYTEAFF.

This sequence joins TRBV19 and TRBJ2-2; no clear D. This CDR3 contains 14 residues. In germline, CDR1 is LNHDA, CDR2 SQIVND (reference sequence). Between the trimmed V and J ends, which lost 5 bases and 2 bases, there was a span of 9 bases. The CDR3 region is CASSSLSNTGELFF. The CDR3 DNA sequence: TGTGCCAGTAGTTCTCTGTCCAACACCGGGGAGCTGTTTTTT.

The rearrangement links TRBV7-2 to TRBJ2-2, with 7 nucleotides matching TRBD2. Germline CDR1 reads SGHTA; CDR2 reads FQGNSA. V shed 5 bases, J shed 6 bases, and the junction held 9 bases outside the gene matches. This CDR3 is 15 amino acids long. CDR3 in amino acids: CASSRRSGSSGELFF. CDR3 sequence (DNA): TGTGCCAGCAGCCGTCGTAGCGGGTCGTCCGGGGAGCTGTTTTTT.

The chain joins TRBV27 to TRBJ2-2; no reliable D call. The CDR3 length is 14 residues. CDR1 is MNHEY and CDR2 is SMNVEV in the germline V gene (reference sequence). V dropped 2 bases and J dropped 8 bases, with 12 bases sitting between them. CDR3 DNA: TGTGCCAGCAGTTTAGTTCTGGGGTTAGGGGAGCTGTTTTTT. It is translated as CASSLVLGLGELFF.

This clone has more than one count but fewer than ten. This chain joins TRBV11-2 and TRBJ1-6; D unclear. V dropped 5 bases and J dropped 1 base, with 9 bases sitting between them. The CDR3 consists of 15 residues. CDR1 and CDR2 from the germline V gene are SGHAT and FQNNGV. CDR3 nucleotides: TGTGCCAGCAGCCTCACGGGTTCCTATAATTCACCCCTCCACTTT. This gives the protein CASSLTGSYNSPLHF. The full variable domain, its missing parts supplied by reference TRBV11-2 and TRBJ1-6, is EAGVAQSPRYKIIEKRQSVAFWCNPISGHATLYWYQQILGQGPKLLIQFQNNGVVDDSQLPKDRFSAERLKGVDSTLKIQPAKLEDSAVYLCASSLTGSYNSPLHFGNGTRLTVT.

This chain links TRBV5-6 with TRBJ1-2, with 9 bases aligning to TRBD1. The CDR3 consists of 17 residues. The V segment lost 4 bases and the J segment 4 bases; nucleotides outside the gene matches: 14. Per germline, CDR1 SGHDT and CDR2 YYEEEE. CDR3 amino acids: CASSSPYGQGQGYGYTF. The CDR3 DNA follows: TGTGCCAGCAGCAGCCCCTACGGACAGGGACAGGGCTATGGCTACACCTTC. Full variable domain (rest looked up from reference TRBV5-6 and TRBJ1-2): DAGVTQSPTHLIKTRGQQVTLRCSPKSGHDTVSWYQQALGQGPQFIFQYYEEEERQRGNFPDRFSGHQFPNYSSELNVNALLLGDSALYLCASSSPYGQGQGYGYTFGSGTRLTVV.

V usage is TRBV7-6 and J usage is TRBJ2-7, with TRBD2 matching 14 bases. This CDR3 is 16 amino acids long. V was clipped by 5 bases and J by 5 bases; unmatched bases: 8. Germline values: CDR1 SGHVS, CDR2 FNYEAQ. The CDR3 protein is CASSAETSGREDEQYF. The CDR3 region has the DNA TGTGCCAGCAGCGCAGAGACTAGCGGGAGGGAGGACGAGCAGTACTTC.

V and J are TRBV3-1 (or the pseudogene TRBV3-2) and TRBJ1-4, with D tentatively TRBD1 (6 bases). CDR1 is LGHDT, CDR2 YNNKEL, per germline (reference sequence). This CDR3 contains 15 residues. V gave up 5 bases and J gave up 0 bases, with 10 bases separating them. As DNA, the CDR3 is TGTGCCAGCAGCGGACAGAGATCAACTAATGAAAAACTGTTTTTT. As protein: CASSGQRSTNEKLFF.

This clone was seen more than once but under ten times. This chain uses TRBV9 with TRBJ2-7, with TRBD1 matching 8 bases. Germline CDR1 reads SGDLS; CDR2 reads YYNGEE. Unmatched junction bases numbered 2, after V lost 0 bases and J lost 3 bases. CDR3 size: 14 residues. CDR3 in amino acids: CASSVGDRHYEQYF. CDR3 in DNA: TGTGCCAGCAGCGTAGGGGACAGGCACTACGAGCAGTACTTC.

This rearrangement joins TRBV6-6 to TRBJ2-5; D possibly corresponds to TRBD1 (5 bases). V was pared by 4 bases and J by 2 bases, with 8 bases between. The CDR3 runs 13 residues. Germline V gene sequence: CDR1 MNHNY, CDR2 SVGAGI (reference sequence). CDR3 nucleotide sequence: TGTGCCAGCAGTTCCCCAGGGCAAGAGACCCAGTACTTC. Translation: CASSSPGQETQYF.

The J gene is TRBJ2-1, the V gene TRBV28; D is ambiguous. The length of the CDR3 is 14 residues. Trimming removed 3 bases from V and 5 bases from J, with 11 bases in between. CDR1 and CDR2 (germline): MDHEN, SYDVKM. The CDR3 DNA follows: TGTGCCAGCAGTTTCTCGAGCGTCGACAATGAGCAGTTCTTC. Amino acids: CASSFSSVDNEQFF. The variable domain in full, completed from reference TRBV28 and TRBJ2-1, reads DVKVTQSSRYLVKRTGEKVFLECVQDMDHENMFWYRQDPGLGLRLIYFSYDVKMKEKGDIPEGYSVSREKKERFSLILESASTNQTSMYLCASSFSSVDNEQFFGPGTRLTVL.

The rearrangement links TRBV7-2 to TRBJ1-3, with D maybe TRBD1 (5 bases). CDR3 length: 18 residues. The V end lost 5 bases, the J end lost 0 bases, and 20 bases lay between the germline ends. Germline-derived CDR1 and CDR2 are SGHTA and FQGNSA. CDR3: CASSTTGGRRFSGNTIYF. In DNA, the CDR3 is TGTGCCAGCAGCACTACGGGGGGTCGTCGATTCTCTGGAAACACCATATATTTT.

The CDR3 is CASSLEAQGNEQYF. DNA of the CDR3: TGTGCCAGCAGCTTAGAGGCACAGGGGAACGAGCAGTACTTC. The chain couples TRBV11-3 to TRBJ2-7; 7 bases map to TRBD1. CDR3 length: 14 residues. The germline V gene has CDR1 SGHNT and CDR2 YENEEA. The V and J ends lost 0 bases and 5 bases, in that order; junction bases with no gene match: 4.

The rearrangement joins TRBV6-1 to TRBJ2-7; D is perhaps TRBD2 (5 bases). CDR1 is MNHNS and CDR2 is SASEGT in the germline V gene. Trimming cost V 0 bases and J 6 bases, with 15 bases left between them. This CDR3 spans 15 amino acids. CDR3: CASSEAAWRMGEQYF. The CDR3 coding sequence is TGTGCCAGCAGTGAAGCTGCCTGGAGGATGGGCGAGCAGTACTTC.

The chain recombines TRBV5-1 with TRBJ1-1; D is perhaps TRBD1 (5 bases). Germline V CDR1 and CDR2: SGHRS, YFSETQ. This CDR3 has 17 residues. Trimming removed 0 bases from V and 0 bases from J, with 15 bases in between. The CDR3 sequence: CASSLAVTGRMNTEAFF. As DNA, the CDR3 is TGCGCCAGCAGCTTGGCCGTCACAGGCCGGATGAACACTGAAGCTTTCTTT. The full variable domain, its missing parts supplied by reference TRBV5-1 and TRBJ1-1, is KAGVTQTPRYLIKTRGQQVTLSCSPISGHRSVSWYQQTPGQGLQFLFEYFSETQRNKGNFPGRFSGRQFSNSRSEMNVSTLELGDSALYLCASSLAVTGRMNTEAFFGQGTRLTVV.

The chain carries TRBV27 and TRBJ2-2, with D tentatively TRBD1 (6 bases). CDR1 is MNHEY and CDR2 is SMNVEV in the germline V gene (reference sequence). V lost 4 bases and J lost 6, with 15 bases in between. This CDR3 region has 15 residues. The CDR3 spells CASSSSPGAAGELFF. CDR3 bases: TGTGCCAGCAGTTCATCCCCAGGGGCCGCCGGGGAGCTGTTTTTT.